The 17 T cell receptor beta chains in this list originate from one sample, sequenced in a study of blood T cell repertoires in COVID-19. TCRdb's copy holds only in-frame clones and misses some; the assay was immunoSEQ multiplex PCR. This sample yields approximately 170,000 clones, of which approximately 90% are seen a single time; roughly 2% belongs to the top ten. Sequencing input: peripheral blood. The receptor source for this set is a man aged 50 to 59 who had recovered from COVID-19.

This chain uses TRBV9 with TRBJ1-1; 9 bases map to TRBD1. The V segment lost 6 bases and the J segment 1 base; nucleotides outside the gene matches: 4. The CDR3 is 14 residues long. The germline gives CDR1 SGDLS, CDR2 YYNGEE. The CDR3 coding sequence is TGTGCCAGCACCAGGGACAGGGCGAACACTGAAGCTTTCTTT. Protein: CASTRDRANTEAFF.

This clone was seen once. The chain combines TRBV9 with TRBJ2-1; D possibly corresponds to TRBD2 (6 bases). Germline V lookup: CDR1 SGDLS, CDR2 YYNGEE. The V gene lost 0 bases and the J gene lost 5 bases, with 15 bases spanning the gap. This CDR3 is 16 amino acids long. CDR3 sequence reads: CASSVALAGPDNEQFF. CDR3 DNA sequence: TGTGCCAGCAGCGTAGCTTTGGCGGGACCGGACAATGAGCAGTTCTTC.

This chain links TRBV6-2 or TRBV6-3 with TRBJ2-1, with TRBD2 matching 7 bases. Looked up from germline, CDR1 is MNHEY and CDR2 is SVGEGT. The junction had 11 bases not matched to a gene; V was cut back by 3 bases and J by 6 bases. The CDR3 length is 16 residues. Here the CDR3 reads CASSYSAGGSGNEQFF. Written as DNA, the CDR3 is TGTGCCAGCAGTTATAGTGCCGGGGGGAGTGGCAATGAGCAGTTCTTC.

The gene calls are TRBV28 and TRBJ2-1; the match to TRBD2 covers 10 bases. Trimming took 6 bases from V and 16 from J; bases not matched to a gene: 18. The germline gives CDR1 MDHEN, CDR2 SYDVKM. The CDR3 runs to 15 residues. The CDR3 region is CASRETSGVQGRYFF. Here the CDR3 DNA reads TGTGCCAGCAGGGAAACTAGCGGGGTCCAAGGGAGGTATTTCTTC.

V is TRBV4-1 and J is TRBJ1-4; D not certain. From germline, CDR1 is MGHRA and CDR2 YSYEKL. This CDR3 spans 15 amino acids. Trimming took 1 base from V and 0 from J, leaving 6 bases between them. The DNA for the CDR3 is TGCGCCAGCAGCCAAGTGGCAGCAACTAATGAAAAACTGTTTTTT. Translating gives CASSQVAATNEKLFF.

This clone was seen once. The chain couples TRBV7-2 to TRBJ2-7; possible D gene TRBD1, 5 bases. Trimming removed 0 bases from V and 6 bases from J, with 12 bases in between. The CDR3 is 14 amino acids. The germline V gene encodes CDR1 SGHTA and CDR2 FQGNSA. For the CDR3, the DNA is TGTGCCAGCAGCTTAGCTGAAGGGGTGAGCGAGCAGTACTTC. Protein: CASSLAEGVSEQYF.

The genes are TRBV5-1 and TRBJ2-1, with D possibly TRBD2 on 5 matching bases. The CDR3 extends over 13 amino acids. Per the germline V gene, CDR1 is SGHRS and CDR2 is YFSETQ. V was clipped by 4 bases and J by 0 bases, with 5 bases between them. The CDR3 reads CASSGSSYNEQFF. CDR3 nucleotide sequence: TGCGCCAGCAGCGGGAGCTCCTACAATGAGCAGTTCTTC.

J is TRBJ1-2 and V is TRBV13; TRBD1 is a possible D gene (6 bases). Trimming removed 6 bases from V and 8 bases from J, with 16 bases in between. The V gene's germline CDR1 is PRHDT and CDR2 FYEKMQ (reference sequence). CDR3 length: 13 amino acids. CDR3 sequence reads: CASSLGGSGGYTF. The CDR3 DNA reads TGTGCCAGCAGTCTAGGGGGTTCGGGAGGCTACACCTTC.

The rearrangement uses TRBV5-5 and TRBJ2-7; D ambiguous. Trimming removed 2 bases from V and 0 bases from J, with 12 bases in between. The germline gives CDR1 SGHKS, CDR2 YYEKEE (reference sequence). CDR3 length equals 15 residues. The CDR3 bases are TGTGCCAGCAGCTTAAACCGCCAGGACTCCTACGAGCAGTACTTC. This gives the protein CASSLNRQDSYEQYF.

The CDR3 spells CASSPNPPAGVTGANVLTF. Here the CDR3 DNA reads TGCGCCAGCAGCCCTAACCCACCAGCGGGAGTAACTGGGGCCAACGTCCTGACTTTC. This rearrangement joins TRBV4-3 to TRBJ2-6, with 8 bases aligning to TRBD2. V shed 4 bases and J 2 bases; nucleotides not matched to a gene: 13. This CDR3 comprises 19 residues. Germline lookup yields CDR1 LGHNA and CDR2 YSLEER.

The rearrangement joins TRBV18 to TRBJ1-5; D is possibly TRBD1 (5 bases). The V gene's germline CDR1 is KGHSH and CDR2 LQKENI. Trimming removed 1 base at V and 6 bases at J, with 7 bases between. The CDR3 has 13 amino acids. Written as DNA, the CDR3 is TGTGCCAGCTCACCACGACAGACTCAGCCCCAGCATTTT. Residues: CASSPRQTQPQHF.

This chain joins TRBV7-3 and TRBJ2-2; the D is unclear. This CDR3 contains 17 residues. Trimming took 2 bases from V and 2 from J, leaving 15 bases between them. Germline lookup yields CDR1 SGHTA and CDR2 FQGTGA. The CDR3 sequence is CASSLGDRRVNTGELFF. CDR3 nucleotide sequence: TGTGCCAGCAGCTTAGGAGATCGCCGGGTCAACACCGGGGAGCTGTTTTTT.

V usage is TRBV3-1 (or the pseudogene TRBV3-2) and J usage is TRBJ2-7; 7 bases fit TRBD2. V lost 4 bases to trimming and J lost 3 bases; unmatched junction nucleotides: 9. This CDR3 comprises 15 residues. Per the germline V gene, CDR1 is LGHDT and CDR2 is YNNKEL (reference sequence). The CDR3 DNA follows: TGTGCCAGCAGCCGGGGGAGGGGAGGGGTCTACGAGCAGTACTTC. Amino acids: CASSRGRGGVYEQYF.

The chain employs TRBV18 and TRBJ2-6; a possible D gene is TRBD2 (7 bases). Germline lookup yields CDR1 KGHSH and CDR2 LQKENI. CDR3 size: 17 residues. With 3 bases removed from V and 2 bases from J, the gap between germline ends came to 14 bases. The CDR3 DNA follows: TGTGCCAGCTCACCGAATCAGGGGAGGGCTGGGGCCAACGTCCTGACTTTC. Its protein product is CASSPNQGRAGANVLTF.

CDR3 region: CASRGTVNQPQHF. The CDR3 DNA reads TGTGCCAGCAGGGGGACAGTCAATCAGCCCCAGCATTTT. The chain joins TRBV28 to TRBJ1-5; TRBD1 agrees at 7 bases. CDR1 and CDR2 from the germline V gene are MDHEN and SYDVKM. CDR3 length: 13 residues. The junction had 2 bases not matched to a gene; V was cut back by 6 bases and J by 3 bases.

This clone was detected a few times. The chain uses TRBV2 and TRBJ1-5; the D gene is possibly TRBD1 (5 bases). The CDR3 runs 15 residues. Deletions cut 7 bases from V and 0 bases from J, with 13 bases between. Germline V lookup: CDR1 SNHLY, CDR2 FYNNEI. Here the CDR3 DNA reads TGTGCCAGCAAGGGGCAGGCGCATAGCAATCAGCCCCAGCATTTT. This sequence encodes CASKGQAHSNQPQHF.

The rearrangement links TRBV6-5 to TRBJ2-7, with a weak D call TRBD2 (5 bases). This CDR3 region has 14 residues. V gave up 7 bases and J gave up 7 bases, with 20 bases separating them. CDR1 and CDR2 (germline): MNHEY, SVGAGI. The CDR3 sequence: CASTPVPGVGEQYF. In nucleotides, the CDR3 is TGTGCCAGCACCCCAGTCCCCGGGGTTGGAGAGCAGTACTTC.